These 11 T cell receptor beta chains were all obtained from the same sample, sequenced in a study of preoperative IRX-2 immunotherapy in early breast cancer. Described treatment: preoperative locoregional IRX-2 cytokine immunotherapy. Data came from immunoSEQ multiplex PCR; TCRdb stores just in-frame clones and leaves some out. Seen here are tens of thousands of clones, roughly 80% observed once, and the top ten hold 2.2%. This sample comprised lymph node tissue, obtained before IRX-2 immunotherapy. The origin of the receptors is a human donor with breast cancer.

The CDR3 loop reads CASSPQGIPAETQYF. In DNA form, the CDR3 reads TGTGCCAGTAGTCCCCAGGGAATCCCCGCGGAGACCCAGTACTTC. The chain joins TRBV19 to TRBJ2-5, with D perhaps TRBD1 (5 bases). CDR3 length equals 15 residues. Germline V gives CDR1 LNHDA, CDR2 SQIVND (reference sequence). V dropped 5 bases and J dropped 5 bases, with 18 bases sitting between them.

V usage is TRBV6-8 and J usage is TRBJ2-1, with 9 bases aligning to TRBD1. Looked up from germline, CDR1 is MNHGY and CDR2 is SAAAGT. Trimming took 5 bases from V and 8 from J; bases not matched to a gene: 7. The CDR3 has 14 residues. The CDR3 bases are TGTGCCAGCAGTGCCGGGACAGGGACGGATGAGCAGTTCTTC. Residues: CASSAGTGTDEQFF.

CDR3 coding DNA: TGTGCCACCAAACCGGGACAGGGACATTCACCCCTCCACTTT. This encodes CATKPGQGHSPLHF. The genes are TRBV15 and TRBJ1-6; 9 nucleotides align to TRBD1. CDR1 is LNHNV and CDR2 is YYDKDF in the germline V gene (reference sequence). The length of the CDR3 is 14 residues. V lost 7 bases and J lost 8; bases outside the gene matches: 6.

This clone turned up a few times. The chain couples TRBV28 to TRBJ1-3, with 7 bases fitting TRBD1. This CDR3 has 15 amino acids. Germline V CDR1 and CDR2: MDHEN, SYDVKM. V lost 3 bases and J lost 0; bases outside the gene matches: 2. The CDR3 sequence is CASSFYRGSGNTIYF. The CDR3 region has the DNA TGTGCCAGCAGTTTCTACAGGGGCTCTGGAAACACCATATATTTT.

On this clone: An unread or ambiguous base exists; X represents the residue it encodes. The chain has TRBV6-8 and TRBJ1-3; D unclear. The CDR3 consists of 13 residues. Germline V gives CDR1 MNHGY, CDR2 SAAAGT. Trimming cost V 2 bases and J 2 bases, with 4 bases left between them. In DNA form, the CDR3 reads TGTGCCAGCAGTTACCYCCCTGGAAACACCATATATTTT. This translates into CASSYXPGNTIYF.

This chain's CDR3 is CASRLPGQGNEKLFF. Written as DNA, the CDR3 is TGTGCCAGCAGACTACCGGGACAGGGGAATGAAAAACTGTTTTTT. This sequence joins TRBV28 and TRBJ1-4; 10 bases line up with TRBD1. This CDR3 is built from 15 residues. CDR1 is MDHEN, CDR2 SYDVKM, per germline. Trimming cost V 6 bases and J 5 bases; bases outside gene matches: 6.

The CDR3 coding sequence is TGTGCCAGCAGCCCGACTAGCCCACCCGAGACCCAGTACTTC. Translation gives CASSPTSPPETQYF. J is TRBJ2-5 and V is TRBV11-3, with 7 bases matching TRBD2. CDR1 SGHNT and CDR2 YENEEA come from the germline V gene. The CDR3 runs 14 residues. The V segment lost 5 bases and the J segment 5 bases; nucleotides outside the gene matches: 8.

The gene calls are TRBV11-3 and TRBJ1-6, with D unclear. With 1 base removed from V and 10 bases from J, the gap between germline ends came to 17 bases. Germline V gene sequence: CDR1 SGHNT, CDR2 YENEEA. This CDR3 comprises 16 residues. CDR3 sequence (DNA): TGTGCCAGCAGCTTAGGGTCGGTATTCGTGCGGTCACCCCTCCACTTT. Its protein is CASSLGSVFVRSPLHF.

This chain uses TRBV7-6 with TRBJ1-1; no definite D call. Trimming removed 1 base at V and 1 base at J, with 10 bases between. CDR3 length: 15 amino acids. Germline loops: CDR1 SGHVS, CDR2 FNYEAQ. The CDR3 coding sequence is TGTGCCAGCAGCTTAGGGTTCGGGGAGAACACTGAAGCTTTCTTT. This codes for CASSLGFGENTEAFF.

V usage is TRBV5-1 and J usage is TRBJ1-1; D is perhaps TRBD1 (6 bases). CDR3 length: 14 residues. The ends were cut back, 3 bases at V and 1 base at J, with 10 bases in the middle. Germline lookup yields CDR1 SGHRS and CDR2 YFSETQ. CDR3 bases: TGCGCCAGCAGCTCCCAACAGGGGAACACTGAAGCTTTCTTT. It yields the protein CASSSQQGNTEAFF.

The chain couples TRBV7-1 to TRBJ2-2; D not resolved. TRBV7-1 is designated an ORF whose function remains uncertain. The CDR3 has 13 residues. The V end was cut by 5 bases, the J end by 3 bases, with 7 bases between. CDR3 nucleotides: TGTGCCAGCAGCCGAGAATACACCGGGGAGCTGTTTTTT. Translated: CASSREYTGELFF.